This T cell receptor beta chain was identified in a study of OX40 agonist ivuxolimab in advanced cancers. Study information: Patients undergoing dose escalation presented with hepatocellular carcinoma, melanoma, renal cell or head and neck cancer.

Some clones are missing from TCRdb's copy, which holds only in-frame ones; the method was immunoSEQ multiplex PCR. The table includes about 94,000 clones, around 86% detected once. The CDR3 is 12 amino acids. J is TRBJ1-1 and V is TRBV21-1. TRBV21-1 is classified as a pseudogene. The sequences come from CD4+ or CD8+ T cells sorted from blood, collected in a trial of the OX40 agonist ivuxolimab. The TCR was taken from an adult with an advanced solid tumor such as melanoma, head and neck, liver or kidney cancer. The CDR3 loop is CASVWGITEAFF. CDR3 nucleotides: TGTGCCAGCGTTTGGGGTATAACTGAAGCTTTCTTT.